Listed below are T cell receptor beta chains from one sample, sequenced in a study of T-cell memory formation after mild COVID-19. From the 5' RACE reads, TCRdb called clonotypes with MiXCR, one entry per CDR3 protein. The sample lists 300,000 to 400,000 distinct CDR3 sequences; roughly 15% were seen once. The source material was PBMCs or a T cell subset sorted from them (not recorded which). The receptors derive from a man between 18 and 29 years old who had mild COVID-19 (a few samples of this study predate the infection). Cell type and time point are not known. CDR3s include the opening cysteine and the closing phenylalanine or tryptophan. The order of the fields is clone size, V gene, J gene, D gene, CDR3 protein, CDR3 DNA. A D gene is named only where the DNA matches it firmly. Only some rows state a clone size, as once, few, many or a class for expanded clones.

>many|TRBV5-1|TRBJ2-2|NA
CASSLDGPNTGELFF
TGCGCCAGCAGCTTGGACGGACCTAACACCGGGGAGCTGTTTTTT
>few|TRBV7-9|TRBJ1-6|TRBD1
CASSTGGVSPLHF
TGTGCCAGCTCTACAGGGGGCGTTTCACCCCTCCACTTT
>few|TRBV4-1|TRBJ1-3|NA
CASSQGVAGRISGNTIYF
TGCGCCAGCAGCCAAGGGGTAGCGGGACGGATCTCTGGAAACACCATATATTTT
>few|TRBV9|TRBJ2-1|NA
CASSARGDTSYNEQFF
TGTGCCAGCAGCGCCCGTGGGGACACCTCCTACAATGAGCAGTTCTTC
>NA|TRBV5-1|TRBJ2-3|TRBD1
CASSSSPTGEGTDTQYF
TGCGCCAGCAGCTCCTCCCCCACAGGGGAAGGCACAGATACGCAGTATTTT
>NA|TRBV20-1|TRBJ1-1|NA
CSAGGDWGTEAFF
TGCAGTGCGGGGGGGGACTGGGGCACTGAAGCTTTCTTT
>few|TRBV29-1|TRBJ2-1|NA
CSVAPANEQFF
TGCAGCGTTGCCCCCGCCAATGAGCAGTTCTTC
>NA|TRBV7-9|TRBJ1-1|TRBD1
CASSLTPGQGLNTEAFF
TGTGCCAGCAGCTTGACCCCGGGACAGGGGTTGAACACTGAAGCTTTCTTT
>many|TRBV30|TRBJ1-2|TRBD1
CAWKRDRPGGYTF
TGTGCCTGGAAAAGGGACAGGCCAGGTGGCTACACCTTC
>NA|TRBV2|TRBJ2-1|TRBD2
CASTEGYSGGFDQFF
TGTGCCAGCACCGAAGGGTATAGCGGGGGGTTTGATCAGTTCTTC
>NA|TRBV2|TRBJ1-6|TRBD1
CASSDRGSNSPLHF
TGTGCCAGCAGCGACAGGGGGAGTAATTCACCCCTCCACTTT
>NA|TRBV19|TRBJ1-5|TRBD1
CASSNHPDRETSNQPQHF
TGTGCCAGTAGTAACCACCCGGACAGGGAGACTAGCAATCAGCCCCAGCATTTT
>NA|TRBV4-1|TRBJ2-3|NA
CASSLTRSSTDTQYF
TGCGCCAGCAGCCTAACGCGGAGTAGCACAGATACGCAGTATTTT
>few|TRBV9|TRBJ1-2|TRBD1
CASSGDRDYGYTF
TGTGCCAGCAGCGGGGACAGGGACTATGGCTACACCTTC
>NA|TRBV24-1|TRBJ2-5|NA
CATSPAGNRETQYF
TGTGCCACCAGCCCTGCAGGGAACCGAGAGACCCAGTACTTC
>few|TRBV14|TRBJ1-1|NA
CASSQAWWVTEAFF
TGTGCCAGCAGCCAAGCTTGGTGGGTCACTGAAGCTTTCTTT
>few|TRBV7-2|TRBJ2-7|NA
CASRSDGKHYEQYF
TGTGCCAGCAGGTCGGACGGGAAGCACTACGAGCAGTACTTC
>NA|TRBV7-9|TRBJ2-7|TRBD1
CASNTGTGYEQYF
TGTGCCAGCAACACTGGGACAGGCTACGAGCAGTACTTC